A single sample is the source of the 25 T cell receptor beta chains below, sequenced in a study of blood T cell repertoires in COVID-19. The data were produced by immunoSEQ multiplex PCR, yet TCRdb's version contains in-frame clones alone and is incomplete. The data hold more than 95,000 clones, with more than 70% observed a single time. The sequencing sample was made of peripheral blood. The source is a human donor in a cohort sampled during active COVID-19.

CDR3: CASSIVSSGELFF. In DNA, the CDR3 is TGTGCCAGTAGTATAGTAAGCTCCGGGGAGCTGTTTTTT. The rearrangement uses TRBV19 and TRBJ2-2; D gene unclear. CDR1 and CDR2 (germline): LNHDA, SQIVND (reference sequence). V gave up 1 base and J gave up 6 bases, with 6 bases separating them. The CDR3 runs 13 residues. The full variable domain, rest sourced from reference TRBV19 and TRBJ2-2, is DGGITQSPKYLFRKEGQNVTLSCEQNLNHDAMYWYRQDPGQGLRLIYYSQIVNDFQKGDIAEGYSVSREKKESFPLTVTSAQKNPTAFYLCASSIVSSGELFFGEGSRLTVL.

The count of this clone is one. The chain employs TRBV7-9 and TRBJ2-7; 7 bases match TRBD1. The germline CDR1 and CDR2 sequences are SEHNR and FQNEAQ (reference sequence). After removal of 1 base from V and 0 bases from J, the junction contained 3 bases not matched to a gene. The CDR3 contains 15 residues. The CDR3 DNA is TGTGCCAGCAGCTTAGAAGGGGGCTTCTCCTACGAGCAGTACTTC. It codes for CASSLEGGFSYEQYF.

The CDR3 bases are TGTGCCAGCAGTCTAGGACAGGGCACCCAGTACTTC. It is translated as CASSLGQGTQYF. V is TRBV6-5 and J is TRBJ2-5, with 8 bases aligning to TRBD1. The CDR3 runs to 12 residues. V was clipped by 5 bases and J by 8 bases; unmatched bases: 4. Per the germline V gene, CDR1 is MNHEY and CDR2 is SVGAGI.

CDR3 nucleotides: TGTGCCAGCAGCGGGTCCGACAGGGCCCCCCTGGTGAACACTGAAGCTTTCTTT. Encoded protein: CASSGSDRAPLVNTEAFF. The chain has TRBV2 and TRBJ1-1, with 7 bases identical to TRBD1. Germline values: CDR1 SNHLY, CDR2 FYNNEI. The V and J ends lost 6 bases and 0 bases, in that order; junction bases with no gene match: 16. The CDR3 is 18 amino acids.

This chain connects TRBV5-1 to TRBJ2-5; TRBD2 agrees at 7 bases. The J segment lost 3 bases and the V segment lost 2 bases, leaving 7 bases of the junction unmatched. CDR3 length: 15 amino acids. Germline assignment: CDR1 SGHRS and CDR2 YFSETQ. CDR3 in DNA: TGCGCCAGCAGCTTTTCGGCGGGAGAAAAAGAGACCCAGTACTTC. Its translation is CASSFSAGEKETQYF.

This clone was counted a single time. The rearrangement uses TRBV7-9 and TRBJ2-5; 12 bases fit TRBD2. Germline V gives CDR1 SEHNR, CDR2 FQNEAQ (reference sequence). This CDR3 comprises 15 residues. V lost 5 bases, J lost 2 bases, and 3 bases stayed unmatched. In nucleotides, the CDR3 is TGTGCCAGCAGCCGGACTAGCGGGACTCAAGAGACCCAGTACTTC. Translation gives CASSRTSGTQETQYF.

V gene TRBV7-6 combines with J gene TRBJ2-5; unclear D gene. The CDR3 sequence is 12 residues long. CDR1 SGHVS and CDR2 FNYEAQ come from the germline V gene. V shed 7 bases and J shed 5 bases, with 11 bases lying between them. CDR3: CASTSPLETQYF. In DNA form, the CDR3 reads TGTGCCAGCACCTCCCCCTTGGAGACCCAGTACTTC. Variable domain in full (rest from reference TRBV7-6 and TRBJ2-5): GAGVSQSPRYKVTKRGQDVALRCDPISGHVSLYWYRQALGQGPEFLTYFNYEAQQDKSGLPNDRFSAERPEGSISTLTIQRTEQRDSAMYRCASTSPLETQYFGPGTRLLVL.

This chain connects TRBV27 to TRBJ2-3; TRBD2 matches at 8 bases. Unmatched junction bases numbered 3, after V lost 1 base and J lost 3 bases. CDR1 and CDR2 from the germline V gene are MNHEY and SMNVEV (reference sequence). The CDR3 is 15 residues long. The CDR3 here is CASSLFPSGTDTQYF. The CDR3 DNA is TGTGCCAGCAGTTTATTTCCTAGCGGGACAGATACGCAGTATTTT.

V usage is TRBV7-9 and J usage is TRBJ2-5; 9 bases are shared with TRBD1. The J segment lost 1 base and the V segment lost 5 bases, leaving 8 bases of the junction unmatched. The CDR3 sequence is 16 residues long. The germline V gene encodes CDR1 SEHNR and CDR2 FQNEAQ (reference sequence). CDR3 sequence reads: CASSHIRDRAQETQYF. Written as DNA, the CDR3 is TGTGCCAGCAGCCACATCCGGGACAGGGCCCAAGAGACCCAGTACTTC.

The CDR3 loop is CATSTGLAGDGTGELFF. DNA of the CDR3: TGTGCCACCAGCACCGGACTAGCGGGAGATGGCACCGGGGAGCTGTTTTTT. The chain recombines TRBV15 with TRBJ2-2; TRBD2 agrees at 13 bases. Germline V gives CDR1 LNHNV, CDR2 YYDKDF (reference sequence). The ends lost 4 bases at V and 4 bases at J; junction bases unmatched: 6. This CDR3 contains 17 residues.

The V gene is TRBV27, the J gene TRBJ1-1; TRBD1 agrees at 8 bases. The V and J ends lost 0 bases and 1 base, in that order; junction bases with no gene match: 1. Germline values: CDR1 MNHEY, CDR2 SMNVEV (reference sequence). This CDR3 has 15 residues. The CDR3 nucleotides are TGTGCCAGCAGTTTATCGGGGACAGGGAACACTGAAGCTTTCTTT. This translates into CASSLSGTGNTEAFF.

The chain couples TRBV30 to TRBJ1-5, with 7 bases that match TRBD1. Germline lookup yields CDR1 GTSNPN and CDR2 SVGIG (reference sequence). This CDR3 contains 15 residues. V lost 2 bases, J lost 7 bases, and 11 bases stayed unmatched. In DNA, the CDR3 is TGTGCCTGGAGTATTATCGACAGGGACGTCCAGCCCCAGCATTTT. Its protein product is CAWSIIDRDVQPQHF.

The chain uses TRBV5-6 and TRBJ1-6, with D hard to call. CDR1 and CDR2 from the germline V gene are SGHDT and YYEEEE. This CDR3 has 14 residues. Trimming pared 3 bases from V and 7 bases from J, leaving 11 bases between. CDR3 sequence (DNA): TGTGCCAGCAGCTCTTTGACGAGGAATTCACCCCTCCACTTT. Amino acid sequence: CASSSLTRNSPLHF.

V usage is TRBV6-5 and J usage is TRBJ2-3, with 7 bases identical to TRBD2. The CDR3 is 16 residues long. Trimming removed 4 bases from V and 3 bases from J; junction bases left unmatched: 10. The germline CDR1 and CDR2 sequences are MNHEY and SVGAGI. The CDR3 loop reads CASSSDLGRTTDTQYF. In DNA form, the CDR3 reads TGTGCCAGCAGTTCGGATCTCGGGAGGACGACAGATACGCAGTATTTT.

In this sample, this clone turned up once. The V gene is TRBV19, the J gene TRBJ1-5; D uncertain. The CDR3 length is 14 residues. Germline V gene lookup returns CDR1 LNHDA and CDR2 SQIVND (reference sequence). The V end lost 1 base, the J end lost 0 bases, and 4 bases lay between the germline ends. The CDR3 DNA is TGTGCCAGTAGTATAGTCCATAGCAATCAGCCCCAGCATTTT. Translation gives CASSIVHSNQPQHF.

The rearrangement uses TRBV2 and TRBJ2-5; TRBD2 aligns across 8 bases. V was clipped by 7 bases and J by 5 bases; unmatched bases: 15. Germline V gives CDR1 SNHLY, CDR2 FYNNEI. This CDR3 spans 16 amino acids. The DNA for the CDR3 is TGTGCCAGCATGGTTCGGCAAGCGGGGGTCGGGGAGACCCAGTACTTC. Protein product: CASMVRQAGVGETQYF.

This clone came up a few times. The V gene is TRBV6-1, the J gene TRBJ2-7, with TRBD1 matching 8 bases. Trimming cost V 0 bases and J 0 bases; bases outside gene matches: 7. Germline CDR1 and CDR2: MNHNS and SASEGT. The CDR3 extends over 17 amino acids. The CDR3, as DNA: TGTGCCAGCAGTGAAGCGGTCAGGGGGCCCGACTCCTACGAGCAGTACTTC. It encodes CASSEAVRGPDSYEQYF.

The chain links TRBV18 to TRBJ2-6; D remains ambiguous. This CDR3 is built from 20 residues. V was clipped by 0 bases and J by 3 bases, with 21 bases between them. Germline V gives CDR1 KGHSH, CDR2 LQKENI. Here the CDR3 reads CASSPPVEQVLWVGANVLTF. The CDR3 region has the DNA TGTGCCAGCTCACCACCGGTTGAGCAGGTACTTTGGGTTGGGGCCAACGTCCTGACTTTC.

In DNA form, the CDR3 reads TGTGCCAGCAGCATCCTGATGGGACAGGCAGCCTACGAGCAGTACTTC. Protein: CASSILMGQAAYEQYF. The V call is TRBV11-2, the J call TRBJ2-7, with 8 bases fitting TRBD1. Germline-derived CDR1 and CDR2 are SGHAT and FQNNGV. The CDR3 loop spans 16 amino acids. Trimming took 5 bases from V and 2 from J; bases not matched to a gene: 11.

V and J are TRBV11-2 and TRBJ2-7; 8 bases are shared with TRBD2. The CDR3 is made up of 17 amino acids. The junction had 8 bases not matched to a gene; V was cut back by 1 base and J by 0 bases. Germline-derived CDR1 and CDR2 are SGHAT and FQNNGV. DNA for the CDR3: TGTGCCAGCAGCTTAGTGGCTAGCGGGCCAAGCTCCTACGAGCAGTACTTC. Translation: CASSLVASGPSSYEQYF.

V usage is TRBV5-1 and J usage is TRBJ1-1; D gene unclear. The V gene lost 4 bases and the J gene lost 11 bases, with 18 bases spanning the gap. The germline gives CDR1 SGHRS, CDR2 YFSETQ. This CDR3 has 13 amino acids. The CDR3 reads CASSLSAGRSAFF. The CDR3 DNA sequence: TGCGCCAGCAGCCTGTCCGCGGGCAGGAGTGCTTTCTTT.

For the CDR3, the DNA is TGTGCCAGCAGTGAATCCGGGTCCGGCTATGGCTACACCTTC. Translating it yields CASSESGSGYGYTF. The V call is TRBV25-1, the J call TRBJ1-2, with D unclear. V was shortened by 1 base and J by 4 bases, with 10 bases between the two germline ends. The germline gives CDR1 MGHDK, CDR2 SYGVNS. The CDR3 is 14 amino acids.

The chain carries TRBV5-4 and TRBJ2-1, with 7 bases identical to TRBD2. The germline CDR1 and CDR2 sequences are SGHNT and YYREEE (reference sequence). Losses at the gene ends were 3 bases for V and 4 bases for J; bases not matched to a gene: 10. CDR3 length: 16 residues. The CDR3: CASSSGRESYYNEQFF. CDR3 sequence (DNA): TGTGCCAGCAGCTCAGGGCGGGAGAGTTATTACAATGAGCAGTTCTTC.

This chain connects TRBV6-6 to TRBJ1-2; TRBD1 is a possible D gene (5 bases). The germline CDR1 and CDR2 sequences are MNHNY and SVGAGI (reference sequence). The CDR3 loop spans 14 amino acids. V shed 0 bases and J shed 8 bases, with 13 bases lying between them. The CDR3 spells CASSYSEGRVGYTF. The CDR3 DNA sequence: TGTGCCAGCAGTTACTCGGAGGGGAGGGTAGGCTACACCTTC.

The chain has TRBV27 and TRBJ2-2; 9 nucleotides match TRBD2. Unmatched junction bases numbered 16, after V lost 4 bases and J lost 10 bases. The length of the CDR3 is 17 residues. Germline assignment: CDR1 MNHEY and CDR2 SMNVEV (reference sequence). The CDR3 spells CASSSVGSGGPSEELFF. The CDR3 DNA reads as TGTGCCAGCAGTTCCGTGGGGAGCGGGGGGCCGTCGGAGGAGCTGTTTTTT.